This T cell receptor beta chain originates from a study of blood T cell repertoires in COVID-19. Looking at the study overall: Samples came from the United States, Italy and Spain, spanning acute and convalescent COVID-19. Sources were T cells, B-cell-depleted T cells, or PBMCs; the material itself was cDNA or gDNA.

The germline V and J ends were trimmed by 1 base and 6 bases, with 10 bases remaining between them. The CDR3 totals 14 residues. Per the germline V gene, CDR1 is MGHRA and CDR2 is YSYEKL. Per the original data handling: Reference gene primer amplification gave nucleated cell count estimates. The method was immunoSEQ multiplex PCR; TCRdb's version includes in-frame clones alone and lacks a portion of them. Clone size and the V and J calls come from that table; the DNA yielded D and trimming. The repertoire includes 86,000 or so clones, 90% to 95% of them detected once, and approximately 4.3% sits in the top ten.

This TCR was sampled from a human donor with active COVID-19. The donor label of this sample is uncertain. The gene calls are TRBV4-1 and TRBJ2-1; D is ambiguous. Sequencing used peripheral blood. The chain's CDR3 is CASSQVKSVNEQFF. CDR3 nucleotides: TGCGCCAGCAGCCAAGTTAAATCGGTCAATGAGCAGTTCTTC.